Listed here are 7 T cell receptor beta chains from one sample, sequenced in a study of identical twins. TCRdb re-derived calls from the 5' RACE reads in MiXCR, one entry per CDR3 protein. Counted here are 350,000 to 500,000 distinct CDR3 sequences, around a sixth occurring once; the ten biggest clones make up 12%. Material for sequencing was naive T cells sorted from blood. The source is a man in his fifties in good health.

This clonotype was picked up a small number of times. The chain couples TRBV6-1 to TRBJ1-2; a possible D gene is TRBD1 (5 bases). Trimming took 6 bases from V and 2 from J, leaving 10 bases between them. The CDR3 is 13 amino acids. CDR1 is MNHNS and CDR2 is SASEGT in the germline V gene. CDR3 sequence reads: CASRLRDNYGYTF. Here the CDR3 DNA reads TGTGCCAGCAGGCTCCGGGACAACTATGGCTACACCTTC.

In its sample, this clonotype was seen a few times. This sequence joins TRBV28 and TRBJ2-7; 12 bases fit TRBD1. The junction had 4 bases not matched to a gene; V was cut back by 6 bases and J by 7 bases. CDR3 length: 13 residues. Looked up from germline, CDR1 is MDHEN and CDR2 is SYDVKM. The DNA of the CDR3 is TGTGCCAGCAGGGGACAGGGGGCGTATGAGCAGTACTTC. Protein sequence: CASRGQGAYEQYF.

This clonotype was detected ten times or more. The chain carries TRBV7-2 and TRBJ2-5, with 15 bases matching TRBD2. This CDR3 has 16 amino acids. The ends lost 5 bases at V and 3 bases at J; junction bases unmatched: 4. Germline values: CDR1 SGHTA, CDR2 FQGNSA. CDR3 sequence (DNA): TGTGCCAGCAGCCCCTGGACTAGCGGGAGGGAAGAGACCCAGTACTTC. Translation gives CASSPWTSGREETQYF. Variable domain in full (rest from reference TRBV7-2 and TRBJ2-5): GAGVSQSPSNKVTEKGKDVELRCDPISGHTALYWYRQSLGQGLEFLIYFQGNSAPDKSGLPSDRFSAERTGGSVSTLTIQRTQQEDSAVYLCASSPWTSGREETQYFGPGTRLLVL.

The chain carries TRBV20-1 and TRBJ2-7, with D perhaps assigned TRBD1 or TRBD2 (6 bases each). The CDR3 sequence is 13 residues long. V was cut by 2 bases and J by 5 bases, with 13 bases left in between. Per the germline V gene, CDR1 is DFQATT and CDR2 is SNEGSKA (reference sequence). CDR3 nucleotides: TGCAGTGCTAGACGGGTCGGGGGCAACGAGCAGTACTTC. This gives the protein CSARRVGGNEQYF.

This clonotype was observed a few times. V and J are TRBV18 and TRBJ2-7; D is unclear. Trimming removed 2 bases from V and 6 bases from J, with 8 bases in between. Germline V gene data show CDR1 as KGHSH and CDR2 as LQKENI. The CDR3 is 12 amino acids. The CDR3 here is CASSPDITEQYF. CDR3 nucleotide sequence: TGTGCCAGCTCACCAGACATCACCGAGCAGTACTTC.

This clonotype was counted ten times or more. V is TRBV5-1 and J is TRBJ1-1; D is possibly TRBD1 (6 bases). CDR1 and CDR2 (germline): SGHRS, YFSETQ. The V end was cut by 0 bases, the J end by 2 bases, with 11 bases between. The CDR3 contains 15 residues. In DNA, the CDR3 is TGCGCCAGCAGCTTGGAGGGACACAGAAACACTGAAGCTTTCTTT. This sequence encodes CASSLEGHRNTEAFF. The full variable domain, with the rest looked up from reference TRBV5-1 and TRBJ1-1, is KAGVTQTPRYLIKTRGQQVTLSCSPISGHRSVSWYQQTPGQGLQFLFEYFSETQRNKGNFPGRFSGRQFSNSRSEMNVSTLELGDSALYLCASSLEGHRNTEAFFGQGTRLTVV.

V and J are TRBV4-1 and TRBJ1-2; a possible D gene is TRBD1 (5 bases). The germline V gene encodes CDR1 MGHRA and CDR2 YSYEKL. V gave up 0 bases and J gave up 5 bases, with 16 bases separating them. This CDR3 has 16 residues. CDR3 loop: CASSQDNSGVRYGYTF. In DNA, the CDR3 is TGCGCCAGCAGCCAAGATAACTCGGGGGTTCGGTATGGCTACACCTTC.